This T cell receptor beta chain comes out of a study of T cells in localized non-small cell lung cancer. This clone occurred a few times. Its target is unknown. The assay was immunoSEQ multiplex PCR, and TCRdb's table has in-frame clones only and misses some. The sample has approximately 3,100 clones, over 25% seen once. Broader study findings: Tumor showed lower T cell clonality than uninvolved adjacent lung, where it was highest.

The clonotype was recovered from a male donor older than 55 with stage III lung adenocarcinoma. Here the sequenced sample was lung tumor tissue, taken before any cancer treatment.

The CDR3 spells CASLWGTGSADTQYF. CDR3 in DNA: TGTGCCAGCCTCTGGGGGACAGGGTCAGCAGATACGCAGTATTTT. The J gene is TRBJ2-3, the V gene TRBV7-7; 9 bases map to TRBD1. The CDR3 totals 15 residues. J gave up 4 bases and V 8 bases, and 10 bases lay outside the gene matches. The germline V gene has CDR1 SSHAT and CDR2 FNYEAQ (reference sequence).